This TCR beta chain was found in a study of response to subunit inactivated influenza vaccine. Whole-study findings and limits: Authors suggested that a seasonal influenza vaccination recruits few new T cells each time.

This CDR3 contains 16 residues. Germline V lookup: CDR1 SSHAT, CDR2 FNYEAQ (reference sequence). For this clonotype: Its antigen is not identified. At one end the junction does not follow the germline gene, possibly because of a read error.

TCRdb called the RT-PCR reads again in MiXCR, with one record for every CDR3 protein. The sample carries more than 250,000 distinct CDR3 sequences, just over 20% recorded once. This chain uses TRBV7-7 with TRBJ2-1; the D gene is possibly TRBD2 (5 bases). The sequence came from a man in his fifties or sixties who received an inactivated influenza vaccine. Material: PBMCs from blood, obtained approximately 22 months after vaccination. CDR3 sequence reads: CASSLAWVSSYNEQFF. The CDR3 nucleotides read TGTGCTAGCAGCTTAGCGTGGGTTAGCTCCTACAATGAGCAGTTCTTC.